This is a list of T cell receptor beta chains from one sample in a study of T cells in tumors after PD-1 blockade. TCRdb's copy holds only in-frame clones and misses some; the assay was immunoSEQ multiplex PCR. In the table there are around 50,000 clones, approximately 75% of which are singletons. Sequenced here: PBMCs, sampled before anti-PD-1 treatment. These receptors were obtained from a human donor with basal cell carcinoma. Each CDR3 is given with its conserved first and last residue. D genes are given only for firm matches. Not every row has a clone size; where given, it reads once, few, many or a size class.

CDR3 DNA | CDR3 protein | D gene | J gene | V gene | clone size
TGTGCCAGCAGCCAAAGACTAGCGGGAGGTTTTGAGCAGTACTTC | CASSQRLAGGFEQYF | TRBD2 | TRBJ2-7 | TRBV3-1/TRBV3-2 | NA
TGTGCCAGCAGCGGACACCATAACTATGGCTACACCTTC | CASSGHHNYGYTF | NA | TRBJ1-2 | TRBV9 | NA
TGCAGCGCCGATGCGAGAGGAAACACCATATATTTT | CSADARGNTIYF | NA | TRBJ1-3 | TRBV29-1 | NA
TGTGCCAGCAGTAAGGGACAGACAGACATGAACACTGAAGCTTTCTTT | CASSKGQTDMNTEAFF | TRBD1 | TRBJ1-1 | TRBV28 | NA
TGTGCCTGGAGTGGTGGGGGAAGGGGTTCACCCCTCCACTTT | CAWSGGGRGSPLHF | NA | TRBJ1-6 | TRBV30 | NA
TGCGCCAGCGGACCGGCCTCGAATAACACTGAAGCTTTCTTT | CASGPASNNTEAFF | NA | TRBJ1-1 | TRBV23-1 | NA
TGTGCCAGCAGACCATCCGACGGCTACACCTTC | CASRPSDGYTF | NA | TRBJ1-2 | TRBV28 | NA
TGCGCCAGCAGCTTACTAGCGGGATCGGACAATGAGCAGTTCTTC | CASSLLAGSDNEQFF | TRBD2 | TRBJ2-1 | TRBV5-1 | few
TGTGGGGTAACAGGGCGGATCAGGGAAAAACTGTTTTTT | CGVTGRIREKLFF | NA | TRBJ1-4 | TRBV28 | NA
TGTGCCAGCAGCGTGGGGGGACTAGCGGGGGCAAAGACCCAGTACTTC | CASSVGGLAGAKTQYF | TRBD2 | TRBJ2-5 | TRBV5-4 | NA
TGCGCCAGCAGCTTGGAGGTGGAGGAGACCCAGTACTTC | CASSLEVEETQYF | NA | TRBJ2-5 | TRBV5-1 | few
TGTGCCAGCAGTTACGGGGGGGCCGGCACAGATACGCAGTATTTT | CASSYGGAGTDTQYF | NA | TRBJ2-3 | TRBV6-2/TRBV6-3 | NA
TGTGCCAGCAGCTTAGACCAGTTGAGCTCCTATAATTCACCCCTCCACTTT | CASSLDQLSSYNSPLHF | NA | TRBJ1-6 | TRBV7-6 | many
TGTGCCAGCAGCTTCGACAGGGGGCTTGGTGAAAAACTGTTTTTT | CASSFDRGLGEKLFF | TRBD1 | TRBJ1-4 | TRBV5-5 | NA
TGTGCCAGCAGCTCGGACAGAGGAGGCTACACCTTC | CASSSDRGGYTF | NA | TRBJ1-2 | TRBV7-9 | NA
TGTGCCAGCAGTTACTCGGGCAGGGGAGGGGAGCTGTTTTTT | CASSYSGRGGELFF | NA | TRBJ2-2 | TRBV6-6 | NA
TGCGCCAGCAGCCCGGGACTAGCGCCGAACACCGGGGAGCTGTTTTTT | CASSPGLAPNTGELFF | TRBD2 | TRBJ2-2 | TRBV5-1 | NA
TGCAGCGTTGAAGATTTTGGGACTAGCGGGACAGAGTACGAGCAGTACTTC | CSVEDFGTSGTEYEQYF | TRBD2 | TRBJ2-7 | TRBV29-1 | once
TGCAGCGTTGAAGAGGGAGGCTACACCTTC | CSVEEGGYTF | NA | TRBJ1-2 | TRBV29-1 | NA
TGTGCCAGCAGCCAAGCAAACTCTGGGGCCAACGTCCTGACTTTC | CASSQANSGANVLTF | NA | TRBJ2-6 | TRBV3-1/TRBV3-2 | NA
TGTGCCAGCTCCCCTAGCAATCAGCCCCAGCATTTT | CASSPSNQPQHF | NA | TRBJ1-5 | TRBV18 | NA
TGTGCCAGTCAACAGGGGAATCAGCCCCAGCATTTT | CASQQGNQPQHF | TRBD1 | TRBJ1-5 | TRBV6-6 | few
TGTGCCAGCAGAAAATACAGGGAGAGTCACGAGCAGTACTTC | CASRKYRESHEQYF | NA | TRBJ2-7 | TRBV2 | NA
TGTGCCAGCAGCCCCGGGGGTGAGCGAGGCACAGATACGCAGTATTTT | CASSPGGERGTDTQYF | NA | TRBJ2-3 | TRBV5-4 | NA
TGTGCCAGTAGTATAGGGACGCTTCACAATCAGCCCCAGCATTTT | CASSIGTLHNQPQHF | NA | TRBJ1-5 | TRBV19 | NA
TGTGCCAGCACAGGGGGAGGGGCGGAGAACACTGAAGCTTTCTTT | CASTGGGAENTEAFF | TRBD1 | TRBJ1-1 | TRBV28 | once
TGTGCCAGTAGTATACCGCCCCAGCCTACCCAGTACTTC | CASSIPPQPTQYF | NA | TRBJ2-5 | TRBV19 | few
TGTGCCAGCAGTGCCGGGACTTCGGTAGGGGTTTACGAGCAGTACTTC | CASSAGTSVGVYEQYF | NA | TRBJ2-7 | TRBV6-1 | NA
TGCGCCAGCAGCTTGGAGGCGACAGGGGCAATCTCTGGAAACACCATATATTTT | CASSLEATGAISGNTIYF | TRBD1 | TRBJ1-3 | TRBV5-1 | NA
TGTGCCAGCAGTGCCCAGGGAATTGGGGCCAACGTCCTGACTTTC | CASSAQGIGANVLTF | NA | TRBJ2-6 | TRBV6-4 | NA
TGTGCCAGTTGTCGCTACGGTCCAGCCTACGAGCAGTACTTC | CASCRYGPAYEQYF | NA | TRBJ2-7 | TRBV6-5 | NA
TGTGCCAGTAGCCTCGGTGGTCGCAACGAGCAGTACTTC | CASSLGGRNEQYF | NA | TRBJ2-7 | TRBV19 | many
TGTGCCAGCAGAAGGCAGGGGGATACCGGGGAGCTGTTTTTT | CASRRQGDTGELFF | TRBD1 | TRBJ2-2 | TRBV6-4 | NA
TGTGCCAGTAGTATATTGGGCACGTTCGCAGATACGCAGTATTTT | CASSILGTFADTQYF | NA | TRBJ2-3 | TRBV19 | NA
TGTGCCAGCAGTGAATTCATGGGGCGTAATATATACAATGAGCAGTTCTTC | CASSEFMGRNIYNEQFF | NA | TRBJ2-1 | TRBV6-1 | few
TGTGCCAGCAGCTGGACAGGGACCTACGAGCAGTACTTC | CASSWTGTYEQYF | TRBD1 | TRBJ2-7 | TRBV5-6 | once
TGTGCCAGCAGTGCCCCCGGGACCTCCTACGAGCAGTACTTC | CASSAPGTSYEQYF | NA | TRBJ2-7 | TRBV28 | many
TGTGCCAGCAGTGAAACCCACGAGCAGTACTTC | CASSETHEQYF | NA | TRBJ2-7 | TRBV2 | NA
TGTGCCAGCAGGGGGACAGGGATGGGGGACTCCTACGAGCAGTACTTC | CASRGTGMGDSYEQYF | TRBD1 | TRBJ2-7 | TRBV2 | NA
TGTGCCAGTAGTGACCGGGGCGGGAGGGCCAGCTACGAGCAGTACTTC | CASSDRGGRASYEQYF | TRBD2 | TRBJ2-7 | TRBV19 | NA
TGTGCCAGCAGTTCCCCTTCCAATCGAGGCGGGGAGCTGTTTTTT | CASSSPSNRGGELFF | NA | TRBJ2-2 | TRBV28 | NA
TGTGCCAGCAGTTTGAGGACAGGGGGTGACTATGGCTACACCTTC | CASSLRTGGDYGYTF | TRBD1 | TRBJ1-2 | TRBV28 | NA
TGTGCCACCAGTGATTTCGGCAATCAGCCCCAGCATTTT | CATSDFGNQPQHF | NA | TRBJ1-5 | TRBV24-1 | NA
TGCGCCAGCAGCCACGTACGTACCGGGACAGGGGCCTACGAGCAGTACTTC | CASSHVRTGTGAYEQYF | TRBD1 | TRBJ2-7 | TRBV4-1 | NA
TGTGCCAGCAGTGAGCCGTACAGGCTCCCCTATGGCTACACCTTC | CASSEPYRLPYGYTF | NA | TRBJ1-2 | TRBV6-1 | NA